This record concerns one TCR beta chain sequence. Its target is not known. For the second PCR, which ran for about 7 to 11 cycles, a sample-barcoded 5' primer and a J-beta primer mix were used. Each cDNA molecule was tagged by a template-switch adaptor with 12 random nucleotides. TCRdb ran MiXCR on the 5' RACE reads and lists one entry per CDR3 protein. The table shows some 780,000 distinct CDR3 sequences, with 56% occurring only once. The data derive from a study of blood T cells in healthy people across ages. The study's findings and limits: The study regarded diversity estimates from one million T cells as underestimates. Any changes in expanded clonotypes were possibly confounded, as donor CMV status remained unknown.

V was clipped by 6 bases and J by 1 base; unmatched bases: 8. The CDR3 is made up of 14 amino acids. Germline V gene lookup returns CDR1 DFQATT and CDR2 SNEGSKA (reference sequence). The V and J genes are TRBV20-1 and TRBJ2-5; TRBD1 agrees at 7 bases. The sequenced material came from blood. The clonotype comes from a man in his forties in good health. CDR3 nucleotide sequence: TGCAGTGCAAGGACAGGTACCTTCCAAGAGACCCAGTACTTC. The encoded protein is CSARTGTFQETQYF.